This TCR beta chain was recovered during a study of cytomegalovirus exposure and HLA in healthy donors. Broader study findings: While the bulk of TCR sequences proved rare, some public TCRs turned up in many donors. The authors judged a highly shared variant cluster likely a sequencing artifact. What a later analysis showed was that several of the most significant clusters appeared linked to common viral pathogens. Investigators reported 164 TCR beta chains as tied to cytomegalovirus.

Both 60 Vbeta primers and 13 Jbeta primers went into the PCR. Clones were read by immunoSEQ multiplex PCR, and TCRdb kept only the in-frame ones, dropping some. The table lists approximately 110,000 clones, 74% of them singletons. Per germline, CDR1 SEHNR and CDR2 FQNEAQ (reference sequence). V was clipped by 5 bases and J by 6 bases; unmatched bases: 16. The CDR3 totals 16 residues. With respect to this clone: The antigen is undetermined.

The sequenced material came from PBMCs. The gene calls are TRBV7-9 and TRBJ2-7; TRBD1 agrees at 7 bases. This receptor was obtained from a man in his fifties in good health and CMV-seropositive. DNA for the CDR3: TGTGCCAGCAGCCCCCGGGGACAGACGGGAAAGGGCGAGCAGTACTTC. Its translation: CASSPRGQTGKGEQYF. Filled out from reference TRBV7-9 and TRBJ2-7, the complete variable domain reads DTGVSQNPRHKITKRGQNVTFRCDPISEHNRLYWYRQTLGQGPEFLTYFQNEAQLEKSRLLSDRFSAERPKGSFSTLEIQRTEQGDSAMYLCASSPRGQTGKGEQYFGPGTRLTVT.